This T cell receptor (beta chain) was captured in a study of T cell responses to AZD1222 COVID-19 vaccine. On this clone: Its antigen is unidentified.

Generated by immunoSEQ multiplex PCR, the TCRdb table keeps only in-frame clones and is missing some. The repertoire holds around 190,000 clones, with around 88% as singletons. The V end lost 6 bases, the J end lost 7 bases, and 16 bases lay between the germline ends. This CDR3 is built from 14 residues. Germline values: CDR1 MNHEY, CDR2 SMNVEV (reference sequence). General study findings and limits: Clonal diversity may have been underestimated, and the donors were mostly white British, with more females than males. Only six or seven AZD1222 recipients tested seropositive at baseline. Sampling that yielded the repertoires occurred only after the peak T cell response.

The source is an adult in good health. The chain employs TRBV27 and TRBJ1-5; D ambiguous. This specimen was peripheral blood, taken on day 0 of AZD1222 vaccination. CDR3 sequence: CASRKAGVGQPQHF. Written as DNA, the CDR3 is TGTGCCAGCAGAAAAGCAGGAGTCGGCCAGCCCCAGCATTTT.